Described below is a single T cell receptor beta chain sequence and its context. Its antigen is undetermined. The sample comes from a study of T cell therapy after organ transplantation. Only in-frame clones appear in the TCRdb table, and some are missing; sequencing was by immunoSEQ multiplex PCR. The table records approximately 6,100 clones, about three quarters of them present only once. Time point in this sample: 4-8 weeks after completion of therapy. Germline V gene sequence: CDR1 LGHNA, CDR2 YNFKEQ. This CDR3 is 16 amino acids long. Trimming stripped 0 bases from V and 0 bases from J, with 9 bases between.

Source: CD8+ T cells from blood, taken after autologous CMV-specific T cell therapy. The TCR originated in a human patient who had received a solid organ transplant and had CMV disease. Part of the T cell pool may stem from the graft donor. This sequence joins TRBV4-2 and TRBJ1-3; D is unresolved. Written as DNA, the CDR3 is TGTGCCAGCAGCCAAGATCAGGCGAGCTCTGGAAACACCATATATTTT. Translating gives CASSQDQASSGNTIYF.